Presented here are 27 T cell receptor beta chains from one specimen sequenced in a study of CD8 T cells in Susac syndrome. RNA amounts of about 0.5 to 1 ug underwent reverse transcription with random hexamers. Using its own MiXCR run on the immunoSEQ multiplex PCR reads, TCRdb lists one record per CDR3 protein. The table has approximately 140,000 distinct CDR3 sequences, around 94% seen once. Sequencing was done on a sample of CD8+ T cells from PBMCs. Receptor source: a human donor in good health.

Concerning this clonotype: Germline and junction disagree at one end, which may indicate a read error. The rearrangement links TRBV29-1 to TRBJ2-3; D is unresolved. Germline V lookup: CDR1 SQVTM, CDR2 ANQGSEA. The CDR3 contains 10 residues. The CDR3 bases are TGCGGCGTTGAAATAGATACGCAGTATTTT. Translating gives CGVEIDTQYF.

The chain recombines TRBV6-2 or TRBV6-3 with TRBJ2-7; D uncertain. V lost 3 bases, J lost 0 bases, and 6 bases lay in between. CDR3 length: 13 residues. Germline-derived CDR1 and CDR2 are MNHEY and SVGEGT. The CDR3 coding sequence is TGTGCCAGCAGTTATGGTATCTCCTACGAGCAGTACTTC. Its translation is CASSYGISYEQYF.

The rearrangement joins TRBV7-9 to TRBJ2-1; 8 bases align to TRBD1. This CDR3 spans 18 amino acids. After removal of 2 bases from V and 0 bases from J, the junction contained 9 bases not matched to a gene. Per germline, CDR1 SEHNR and CDR2 FQNEAQ (reference sequence). This CDR3 reads CASSLTPGQASSYNEQFF. The CDR3 DNA sequence: TGTGCCAGCAGCTTAACACCGGGACAGGCGAGCTCCTACAATGAGCAGTTCTTC.

The V gene is TRBV15, the J gene TRBJ2-7; TRBD2 matches 10 bases. The CDR3 contains 14 residues. The V segment lost 9 bases and the J segment 6 bases; nucleotides outside the gene matches: 11. Germline loops: CDR1 LNHNV, CDR2 YYDKDF (reference sequence). The CDR3 DNA follows: TGTGCCACTCTAAAGCGGGAGGGGTTCGGCGAGCAGTACTTC. Translation: CATLKREGFGEQYF.

The rearrangement links TRBV30 to TRBJ2-1; D uncertain. Germline V gene sequence: CDR1 GTSNPN, CDR2 SVGIG (reference sequence). The CDR3 extends over 13 amino acids. V was cut by 1 base and J by 6 bases, with 10 bases left in between. CDR3 in amino acids: CAWSEESSNEQFF. For the CDR3, the DNA is TGTGCCTGGAGTGAGGAAAGCAGCAATGAGCAGTTCTTC.

The CDR3 here is CATSDFRGEETQYF. The CDR3, as DNA: TGTGCCACCAGTGATTTTAGGGGAGAAGAGACCCAGTACTTC. The chain is built from TRBV24-1 and TRBJ2-5; either TRBD1 or TRBD2 may supply D (5 bases each). CDR1 and CDR2 (germline): KGHDR, SFDVKD. V dropped 1 base and J dropped 3 bases, with 8 bases sitting between them. The CDR3 covers 14 residues.

CDR3 nucleotide sequence: TGTGCCAGCACCTTGGGACGATTGATAGGCTACACCTTC. Translation gives CASTLGRLIGYTF. The chain combines TRBV12-3 or TRBV12-4 with TRBJ1-2; TRBD1 might be the D (5 bases). The CDR3 is made up of 13 amino acids. Trimming took off 7 bases at V and 8 bases at J, with 17 bases between the two ends.

This chain connects TRBV29-1 to TRBJ1-2, with 7 bases matching TRBD1. This CDR3 region has 14 residues. The germline V gene has CDR1 SQVTM and CDR2 ANQGSEA. Germline trimming cut 5 bases from V and 2 bases from J; bases unmatched to any gene: 8. CDR3 sequence (DNA): TGCAGCGTTTACGTCGAGGGGGCAAACTATGGCTACACCTTC. Protein product: CSVYVEGANYGYTF.

This clonotype was observed a handful of times. In DNA, the CDR3 is TGTGCCAGCAGTTTAGGACAGTTTTACGAGCAGTACTTC. This sequence encodes CASSLGQFYEQYF. The chain employs TRBV27 and TRBJ2-7; possible D gene TRBD1, 6 bases. The CDR3 consists of 13 residues. Germline V gene data show CDR1 as MNHEY and CDR2 as SMNVEV (reference sequence). Trimming cost V 2 bases and J 4 bases, with 9 bases left between them.

The chain recombines TRBV24-1 with TRBJ2-1; D remains ambiguous. The CDR3 contains 15 residues. Germline loops: CDR1 KGHDR, CDR2 SFDVKD. The V end was cut by 3 bases, the J end by 7 bases, with 15 bases between. The CDR3 spells CATSDGHFSGNEQFF. The DNA of the CDR3 is TGTGCCACCAGTGATGGGCACTTCAGTGGGAATGAGCAGTTCTTC.

The chain links TRBV5-4 to TRBJ2-7; D remains unclear. V was trimmed by 0 bases and J by 7 bases, leaving 11 bases between them. The CDR3 extends over 13 amino acids. Germline V gives CDR1 SGHNT, CDR2 YYREEE (reference sequence). This CDR3 is CASSLGASWEQYF. The CDR3 DNA sequence: TGTGCCAGCAGCTTGGGGGCGTCCTGGGAGCAGTACTTC.

This clonotype was seen once. The chain is built from TRBV15 and TRBJ1-4; D possibly corresponds to TRBD1 (6 bases). V gave up 5 bases and J gave up 8 bases, with 12 bases separating them. Germline V gene data show CDR1 as LNHNV and CDR2 as YYDKDF (reference sequence). The CDR3 sequence is 13 residues long. The CDR3 coding sequence is TGTGCCACCAGCCCAGGGACATCGGAAAAACTGTTTTTT. It translates to CATSPGTSEKLFF. The full variable domain, with the rest looked up from reference TRBV15 and TRBJ1-4, is DAMVIQNPRYQVTQFGKPVTLSCSQTLNHNVMYWYQQKSSQAPKLLFHYYDKDFNNEADTPDNFQSRRPNTSFCFLDIRSPGLGDTAMYLCATSPGTSEKLFFGSGTQLSVL.

CDR3 sequence reads: CATSDWYNEQFF. CDR3 coding DNA: TGTGCCACCAGTGATTGGTACAATGAGCAGTTCTTC. The rearrangement joins TRBV24-1 to TRBJ2-1; D not certain. Germline V gene lookup returns CDR1 KGHDR and CDR2 SFDVKD. The germline V and J ends were trimmed by 2 bases and 4 bases, with 2 bases remaining between them. This CDR3 contains 12 residues.

The rearrangement uses TRBV6-5 and TRBJ2-2; D not certain. V dropped 6 bases and J dropped 6 bases, with 11 bases sitting between them. CDR1 MNHEY and CDR2 SVGAGI come from the germline V gene. This CDR3 is 13 amino acids long. CDR3 in amino acids: CASSDLGPGELFF. For the CDR3, the DNA is TGTGCCAGCAGCGACCTGGGCCCCGGGGAGCTGTTTTTT.

This sequence joins TRBV27 and TRBJ1-1; D is ambiguous. V was pared by 5 bases and J by 1 base, with 8 bases between. The CDR3 extends over 13 amino acids. Germline V lookup: CDR1 MNHEY, CDR2 SMNVEV (reference sequence). CDR3 amino acids: CASSGGSNTEAFF. CDR3 nucleotides: TGTGCCAGCAGTGGTGGTTCGAACACTGAAGCTTTCTTT.

The J gene is TRBJ2-2, the V gene TRBV4-2, with 9 bases aligning to TRBD2. Germline assignment: CDR1 LGHNA and CDR2 YNFKEQ. The CDR3 is 17 residues long. V was clipped by 1 base and J by 3 bases; unmatched bases: 6. In DNA form, the CDR3 reads TGTGCCAGCAGCCAAGCGGGACTAGCTTTAGACACCGGGGAGCTGTTTTTT. This sequence encodes CASSQAGLALDTGELFF.

The rearrangement joins TRBV3-1 to TRBJ1-5; the D gene is possibly TRBD1 (5 bases). Germline assignment: CDR1 LGHDT and CDR2 YNNKEL (reference sequence). The CDR3 is 14 amino acids. The V gene lost 5 bases and the J gene lost 1 base, with 9 bases spanning the gap. This chain's CDR3 is CASSNGGSNQPQHF. The CDR3 DNA reads as TGTGCCAGCAGCAACGGGGGAAGCAATCAGCCCCAGCATTTT.

The chain couples TRBV6-1 to TRBJ2-1; 13 bases are a match to TRBD2. Germline V gene lookup returns CDR1 MNHNS and CDR2 SASEGT. The CDR3 has 16 amino acids. With V trimmed by 8 bases and J by 4 bases, 8 bases remained unmatched. The CDR3 nucleotides are TGTGCCAGCCGAGGACTAGCGGGAGCGATTTACAATGAGCAGTTCTTC. Its protein product is CASRGLAGAIYNEQFF.

This clonotype appeared a single time. The genes are TRBV5-1 and TRBJ1-1, with D tentatively TRBD1 (6 bases). The CDR3 has 14 amino acids. CDR1 SGHRS and CDR2 YFSETQ come from the germline V gene. V lost 4 bases and J lost 3, with 13 bases in between. This CDR3 reads CASSPEGGYTEAFF. CDR3 nucleotides: TGCGCCAGCAGCCCCGAGGGGGGCTACACTGAAGCTTTCTTT.

The V and J genes are TRBV29-1 and TRBJ1-1; D not resolved. The CDR3 is 10 amino acids. Germline CDR1 SQVTM, CDR2 ANQGSEA. V was cut by 3 bases and J by 5 bases, with 4 bases left in between. The CDR3 protein is CSVEDTEAFF. Here the CDR3 DNA reads TGCAGCGTTGAGGATACTGAAGCTTTCTTT. The variable domain in full, completed from reference TRBV29-1 and TRBJ1-1, reads SAVISQKPSRDICQRGTSLTIQCQVDSQVTMMFWYRQQPGQSLTLIATANQGSEATYESGFVIDKFPISRPNLTFSTLTVSNMSPEDSSIYLCSVEDTEAFFGQGTRLTVV.

The chain uses TRBV28 and TRBJ2-1; a possible D gene is TRBD1 (6 bases). Germline V CDR1 and CDR2: MDHEN, SYDVKM. V gave up 4 bases and J gave up 8 bases, with 15 bases separating them. The CDR3 totals 14 residues. In DNA, the CDR3 is TGTGCCAGCAGTTCCAACAGGGAGAGTGATGAGCAGTTCTTC. This sequence encodes CASSSNRESDEQFF.

V and J are TRBV18 and TRBJ2-2; D gene uncertain. Germline V lookup: CDR1 KGHSH, CDR2 LQKENI. The CDR3 sequence is 12 residues long. With 4 bases removed from V and 4 bases from J, the gap between germline ends came to 4 bases. The CDR3 protein is CASSHTTGELFF. CDR3 DNA sequence: TGTGCCAGCTCACATACCACCGGGGAGCTGTTTTTT.

This sequence joins TRBV5-8 and TRBJ2-7, with a possible D match to TRBD2 (6 bases). Trimming removed 3 bases from V and 3 bases from J, with 13 bases in between. The V gene's germline CDR1 is SGHTS and CDR2 YDEGEE. CDR3 size: 14 residues. The CDR3 loop is CASSSGGSGYEQYF. CDR3 in DNA: TGTGCCAGCAGCTCTGGGGGGTCGGGCTACGAGCAGTACTTC.

The V call is TRBV20-1, the J call TRBJ1-2, with TRBD1 identical over 11 bases. The CDR3 contains 13 residues. Unmatched junction bases numbered 1, after V lost 0 bases and J lost 7 bases. Germline V gives CDR1 DFQATT, CDR2 SNEGSKA (reference sequence). The CDR3 loop reads CSARDGQGAGYTF. DNA for the CDR3: TGCAGTGCTAGAGATGGACAGGGGGCTGGCTACACCTTC.

The rearrangement joins TRBV20-1 to TRBJ2-5, with 12 nucleotides matching TRBD2. The V segment lost 6 bases and the J segment 5 bases; nucleotides outside the gene matches: 7. Germline lookup yields CDR1 DFQATT and CDR2 SNEGSKA (reference sequence). The CDR3 contains 14 residues. The CDR3 sequence: CSARTSGRSETQYF. The CDR3 region has the DNA TGCAGTGCCAGAACTAGCGGGAGGTCTGAGACCCAGTACTTC.

The CDR3: CASSAGGTSVNEQFF. The CDR3 DNA sequence: TGTGCCAGCAGTGCGGGGGGGACTAGTGTCAATGAGCAGTTCTTC. This chain uses TRBV12-3 or TRBV12-4 with TRBJ2-1, with TRBD2 identical over 9 bases. This CDR3 region has 15 residues. V was clipped by 5 bases and J by 6 bases; unmatched bases: 8.

This rearrangement joins TRBV7-2 to TRBJ2-3; 8 nucleotides agree with TRBD2. V shed 3 bases, J shed 2 bases, and the junction held 4 bases outside the gene matches. Germline V gene sequence: CDR1 SGHTA, CDR2 FQGNSA. The CDR3 length is 15 residues. CDR3 in DNA: TGTGCCAGCAGCTTTACGGGAGGGCCCACAGATACGCAGTATTTT. Encoded protein: CASSFTGGPTDTQYF.